This T cell receptor beta chain was captured by sequencing in a study of shared clonotypes between healthy human individuals. About the research overall: The study drew on a couple of women and a few men aged 18 to 49 as donors.

Findings and limits, study-wide: Exclusively blood specimens were collected; tissue repertoires likely differ.

V was trimmed by 3 bases and J by 5 bases, leaving 14 bases between them. Germline V CDR1 and CDR2: SGHRS, YFSETQ. This CDR3 is built from 14 residues. Sequencing used immunoSEQ multiplex PCR; TCRdb keeps in-frame clones, though not all of them. The sample includes roughly 2.4 million clones, approximately 96% of them seen just once. To note about this clone: The antigen remains unidentified.

This rearrangement joins TRBV5-1 to TRBJ2-5, with TRBD2 as a possible D gene (6 bases). The sequencing input was naive CD4+ T cells sorted from blood. Subset given: CD45RA+ positively selected. The sequence was obtained from a man younger than 35 in good health. CDR3 nucleotide sequence: TGCGCCAGCAGCTGGGCGACTAGTCCGGAGACCCAGTACTTC. The encoded protein is CASSWATSPETQYF.